This T cell receptor (beta chain) was found in a study of T-cell reconstitution after alpha-beta-depleted transplantation in children. The CDR3 sequence is 14 residues long. CDR1 is SGHNT, CDR2 YYREEE, per germline (reference sequence). Trimming pared 4 bases from V and 4 bases from J, leaving 14 bases between. Unique molecular identifiers featured in how the TCRbeta library was prepared. TCRdb re-called the PCR reads through MiXCR, storing one row per CDR3 protein. Of roughly 500,000 distinct CDR3 sequences listed, about 30% are singletons. This rearrangement joins TRBV5-4 to TRBJ1-1; TRBD1 might be the D (5 bases). The sample here was PBMCs from the stem cell graft donor, taken from the stem cell graft. The sequence was obtained from a human donor who donated a stem cell graft to a child with aplastic anemia. CDR3 region: CASSARTTATEAFF. Here the CDR3 DNA reads TGTGCCAGCAGCGCTAGGACAACCGCCACTGAAGCTTTCTTT.